The present entry profiles one T cell receptor (beta chain) with its context. Its antigen is not identified. This sample stems from a study of blood T cells in healthy people across ages. Overall study results and limits: Investigators viewed diversity estimates from one million T cells as underestimates, the study reported.

With a J-beta primer mix and a sample-barcoded 5' primer, a second PCR ran about 7 to 12 cycles. MiXCR, run by TCRdb on the 5' RACE reads, gives a single entry per CDR3 protein. The profile shows approximately 780,000 distinct CDR3 sequences, roughly 24% of them singletons. The CDR3 is made up of 15 amino acids. The germline V gene encodes CDR1 DFQATT and CDR2 SNEGSKA (reference sequence). The trim removed 2 bases at V and 5 bases at J, leaving 10 bases unmatched. These data also formed part of another study, on T cells of mothers and their children.

The V call is TRBV20-1, the J call TRBJ2-7; TRBD2 matches 9 bases. Specimen: blood. This clonotype originated in a boy under 18 in good health. CDR3 coding DNA: TGCAGTGCTAGACCTGGGACTAGCATCCCCAACGAGCAGTACTTC. It codes for CSARPGTSIPNEQYF.